This passage covers 20 T cell receptor beta chains from one sample sequenced in a study of blood T cells in healthy people across ages. Through a sample-barcoded 5' primer and a J-beta primer mix, a second PCR was run for roughly 7 to 11 cycles. TCRdb recomputed calls from the 5' RACE reads with MiXCR, one row per CDR3 protein. The sample carries about 780,000 distinct CDR3 sequences, about 46% recorded once. The specimen was blood. These receptors were collected from a man older than 75 in good health.

The rearrangement links TRBV5-1 to TRBJ2-3; 8 nucleotides line up with TRBD2. Germline values: CDR1 SGHRS, CDR2 YFSETQ. V was pared by 1 base and J by 1 base, with 8 bases of the junction left unmatched. The CDR3 contains 17 residues. The CDR3 protein is CASSLRSAGGGTDTQYF. The CDR3 DNA is TGCGCCAGCAGCTTGAGAAGCGCGGGAGGTGGCACAGATACGCAGTATTTT.

The chain combines TRBV20-1 with TRBJ2-7; 13 bases agree with TRBD2. The germline V gene encodes CDR1 DFQATT and CDR2 SNEGSKA (reference sequence). V lost 0 bases and J lost 2; bases outside the gene matches: 4. The CDR3 totals 16 residues. DNA for the CDR3: TGCAGTGCTAGAGATGCCGGGACTAGCGGGGCCTACGAGCAGTACTTC. This gives the protein CSARDAGTSGAYEQYF.

This rearrangement joins TRBV6-5 to TRBJ2-7; 11 nucleotides agree with TRBD2. The tail of the sequence fits TRBJ2-5 better, so the J call may be wrong. Germline-derived CDR1 and CDR2 are MNHEY and SVGAGI. This CDR3 has 14 amino acids. CDR3 in DNA: TGTGCCAGTTCAACAATAGCGGGAGGGGAGACCCAGTACTTC. It encodes CASSTIAGGETQYF.

This clonotype was observed a handful of times. This chain uses TRBV5-1 with TRBJ2-2; D is ambiguous. Germline V gene lookup returns CDR1 SGHRS and CDR2 YFSETQ. The CDR3 spans 15 residues. V lost 4 bases to trimming and J lost 0 bases, with 10 bases between them. The CDR3 DNA is TGCGCCAGCAGCCCCAGTCAAGCGAACACCGGGGAGCTGTTTTTT. This codes for CASSPSQANTGELFF.

The chain has TRBV20-1 and TRBJ2-3; D unresolved. Germline lookup yields CDR1 DFQATT and CDR2 SNEGSKA (reference sequence). The CDR3 spans 12 residues. V was cut by 5 bases and J by 3 bases, with 9 bases left in between. The CDR3 protein is CSAPSSTDTQYF. The CDR3 DNA is TGCAGTGCTCCCTCGTCGACAGATACGCAGTATTTT.

Of note for this clonotype: A read error is possible here, since a much larger clone lies one base away. The V gene is TRBV18, the J gene TRBJ2-3; TRBD2 aligns across 11 bases. Per germline, CDR1 KGHSH and CDR2 LQKENI. CDR3 length: 16 residues. The CDR3 nucleotides are TGTGCCAACTCACCGCAACTAGCGGGAGTAGCAGATACGCAGTATTTT. This encodes CANSPQLAGVADTQYF. The full variable domain, in which reference TRBV18 and TRBJ2-3 provide the parts outside the CDR3, is NAGVMQNPRHLVRRRGQEARLRCSPMKGHSHVYWYRQLPEEGLKFMVYLQKENIIDESGMPKERFSAEFPKEGPSILRIQQVVRGDSAAYFCANSPQLAGVADTQYFGPGTRLTVL.

This clonotype has a single count. A much larger clone lies a single base off, so this may be a read error. This chain uses TRBV3-1 with TRBJ2-5; TRBD2 might be the D (6 bases). CDR1 and CDR2 from the germline V gene are LGHDT and YNNKEL (reference sequence). Trimming took 8 bases from V and 3 from J, leaving 13 bases between them. This CDR3 is 13 amino acids long. In DNA, the CDR3 is TGTGCCAGCGGGACCTGGGAGGAAGAGACCCAGTACTTC. As protein: CASGTWEEETQYF.

This clonotype was picked up many times. This sequence joins TRBV11-2 and TRBJ2-1; possibly TRBD2 for D (6 bases). CDR1 SGHAT and CDR2 FQNNGV come from the germline V gene. This CDR3 is 15 amino acids long. V was trimmed by 5 bases and J by 4 bases, leaving 15 bases between them. The DNA for the CDR3 is TGTGCCAGCAGCCCGACTAGAGGGGCTTACAATGAGCAGTTCTTC. It codes for CASSPTRGAYNEQFF.

The rearrangement joins TRBV11-2 to TRBJ2-1; D is uncertain. In germline, CDR1 is SGHAT, CDR2 FQNNGV. The CDR3 runs 16 residues. Between the trimmed V and J ends, which lost 0 bases and 0 bases, there was a span of 9 bases. In DNA form, the CDR3 reads TGTGCCAGCAGCTTAGACCCGTTATCCTCCTACAATGAGCAGTTCTTC. It yields the protein CASSLDPLSSYNEQFF.

This clonotype showed up many times. V is TRBV29-1 and J is TRBJ2-1, with 8 bases matching TRBD2. Trimming cost V 7 bases and J 5 bases; bases outside gene matches: 10. The CDR3 consists of 14 residues. Germline V gives CDR1 SQVTM, CDR2 ANQGSEA. As DNA, the CDR3 is TGCAGCGGATTTGGGACTAGTGCACACAATGAGCAGTTCTTC. Its translation is CSGFGTSAHNEQFF.

This clonotype has ten or more counts. The V and J genes are TRBV7-2 and TRBJ1-6; the match to TRBD1 covers 7 bases. This CDR3 spans 13 amino acids. Germline CDR1 SGHTA, CDR2 FQGNSA. Unmatched junction bases numbered 7, after V lost 9 bases and J lost 8 bases. The CDR3 region is CASHPGGDSPLHF. In DNA, the CDR3 is TGTGCCAGTCATCCAGGGGGGGATTCACCCCTCCACTTT.

This clonotype was observed a few times. The genes are TRBV2 and TRBJ2-5; D perhaps matches TRBD1 (5 bases). The CDR3 extends over 13 amino acids. V shed 3 bases and J shed 7 bases, with 12 bases lying between them. Germline V gene sequence: CDR1 SNHLY, CDR2 FYNNEI. As DNA, the CDR3 is TGTGCCAGCAGTGAGGGGCAGCGATTGACCCAGTACTTC. As protein: CASSEGQRLTQYF.

This clonotype was seen many times. The chain joins TRBV28 to TRBJ2-7, with unresolved D. Germline loops: CDR1 MDHEN, CDR2 SYDVKM. V dropped 5 bases and J dropped 5 bases, with 7 bases sitting between them. This CDR3 is 11 amino acids long. This chain's CDR3 is CASSLRNEQYF. The CDR3 DNA reads as TGTGCCAGCAGTCTACGGAACGAGCAGTACTTC.

CDR3 DNA: TGTGCCACCAGCAGACCGCAAGAGACCCAGTACTTC. This encodes CATSRPQETQYF. V usage is TRBV15 and J usage is TRBJ2-7, with no clear D. The J call is uncertain, as TRBJ2-5 better fits the DNA end. Per the germline V gene, CDR1 is LNHNV and CDR2 is YYDKDF (reference sequence). This CDR3 has 12 residues.

Remarks on this clonotype: A read error is possible here, since a much larger clone lies one base away. The chain employs TRBV7-2 and TRBJ2-5; possibly TRBD2 for D (5 bases). This CDR3 contains 17 residues. Germline V gene lookup returns CDR1 SGHTA and CDR2 FQGNSA. The CDR3 bases are TGTGCCGGCAGCTTCGGCCTCCGGGGAAGGAGTGGAGAGACCCAGTACTTC. The encoded protein is CAGSFGLRGRSGETQYF. The whole variable domain, filled in from reference TRBV7-2 and TRBJ2-5, reads GAGVSQSPSNKVTEKGKDVELRCDPISGHTALYWYRQSLGQGLEFLIYFQGNSAPDKSGLPSDRFSAERTGGSVSTLTIQRTQQEDSAVYLCAGSFGLRGRSGETQYFGPGTRLLVL.

The rearrangement joins TRBV20-1 to TRBJ2-5; 9 bases agree with TRBD2. TRBJ2-7 matches the DNA end more closely, so the J call is doubtful. CDR3 size: 13 residues. CDR1 DFQATT and CDR2 SNEGSKA come from the germline V gene (reference sequence). CDR3 in DNA: TGCAGTGCTCGATGGACTAGCGATAACGAGCAGTACTTC. Residues: CSARWTSDNEQYF.

In this sample, this clonotype turned up a few times. The chain carries TRBV7-2 and TRBJ2-7; D call uncertain. Germline V CDR1 and CDR2: SGHTA, FQGNSA. The ends were cut back, 5 bases at V and 2 bases at J, with 10 bases in the middle. The CDR3 consists of 13 residues. The CDR3 DNA sequence: TGTGCCAGCAGCCCCCTCGCCGCCTACGAGCAGTACTTC. Its translation: CASSPLAAYEQYF. The variable domain in full, with the rest retrieved from reference TRBV7-2 and TRBJ2-7, is GAGVSQSPSNKVTEKGKDVELRCDPISGHTALYWYRQSLGQGLEFLIYFQGNSAPDKSGLPSDRFSAERTGGSVSTLTIQRTQQEDSAVYLCASSPLAAYEQYFGPGTRLTVT.

J is TRBJ1-4 and V is TRBV29-1, with D uncertain. There are 15 residues in the CDR3. V was cut by 4 bases and J by 5 bases, with 17 bases left in between. Germline assignment: CDR1 SQVTM and CDR2 ANQGSEA. In nucleotides, the CDR3 is TGCAGCGTTGGTTCAGCAAATCTGGGAAATGAAAAACTGTTTTTT. Translated: CSVGSANLGNEKLFF. The complete variable domain, with remaining parts taken from reference TRBV29-1 and TRBJ1-4, reads SAVISQKPSRDICQRGTSLTIQCQVDSQVTMMFWYRQQPGQSLTLIATANQGSEATYESGFVIDKFPISRPNLTFSTLTVSNMSPEDSSIYLCSVGSANLGNEKLFFGSGTQLSVL.

For the CDR3, the DNA is TGCACCCCACGGGTTGGTGGCACTGAAGCTTTCTTT. Its protein product is CTPRVGGTEAFF. This chain connects TRBV20-1 to TRBJ1-1, with unresolved D. Germline V gene data show CDR1 as DFQATT and CDR2 as SNEGSKA (reference sequence). The CDR3 extends over 12 amino acids.

The chain is built from TRBV7-2 and TRBJ2-7; 8 nucleotides line up with TRBD1. In germline, CDR1 is SGHTA, CDR2 FQGNSA. The V and J ends lost 2 bases and 1 base, in that order; junction bases with no gene match: 10. The CDR3 has 17 residues. The CDR3 DNA reads as TGTGCCAGCAGCTTACCCCGACAGGGGAGGAGGTCCTACGAGCAGTACTTC. Translated: CASSLPRQGRRSYEQYF.